Following are 27 T cell receptor beta chains from one sample sequenced in a study of cytomegalovirus exposure and HLA in healthy donors (dated by TCRdb to about 2017). Receptors were amplified or captured by the immunoSEQ multiplex PCR assay. For the multiplex PCR, a mixture combining 60 forward primers for TCR Vbeta segments and 13 reverse primers for TCR Jbeta segments was used. TCRdb re-hosts the immuneACCESS table, in-frame sequences only. Its copies lack some clones; in the studies checked, an unresolved V gene accounts for under half of them, and the cause for the rest is not known. Here the sample has 150,000 to 160,000 clones; approximately 72% occur a single time. The ten top clones hold about 2.8% of the sample. What was sequenced was PBMCs. Receptors originate from a man aged 18 to 35 in good health and CMV-seronegative.

The J gene is TRBJ1-1, the V gene TRBV7-8; TRBD1 aligns across 9 bases. Trimming at V came to 4 bases and at J to 3 bases, leaving 3 bases not matched to a gene. The CDR3 covers 14 residues. The germline CDR1 and CDR2 sequences are SGHVS and FQNEAQ. The CDR3: CASSSWTGDTEAFF. As DNA, the CDR3 is TGTGCCAGCAGCTCCTGGACAGGGGACACTGAAGCTTTCTTT.

This clone was seen a handful of times. This chain uses TRBV7-2 with TRBJ2-3; D is unclear. The CDR3 length is 14 residues. V lost 2 bases and J 0 bases, leaving 6 bases between the germline ends. Germline V gene sequence: CDR1 SGHTA, CDR2 FQGNSA. The CDR3, as DNA: TGTGCCAGCAGCTTATCCTCTAGCACAGATACGCAGTATTTT. As protein: CASSLSSSTDTQYF.

This clone was recorded a few times. The chain employs TRBV19 and TRBJ1-2; 11 nucleotides align to TRBD1. The CDR3 sequence is 14 residues long. In germline, CDR1 is LNHDA, CDR2 SQIVND (reference sequence). Trimming cost V 5 bases and J 3 bases; bases outside gene matches: 2. The CDR3 reads CASSGDRGYYGYTF. The CDR3 DNA is TGTGCCAGTAGTGGGGACAGGGGGTACTATGGCTACACCTTC.

As to this clone: A read error may account for a junction end that differs from germline. V gene TRBV30 combines with J gene TRBJ2-6, with D maybe TRBD1 (5 bases). Germline CDR1 is GTSNPN and CDR2 is SVGIG (reference sequence). The CDR3 consists of 14 residues. CDR3 residues: CAWSRVSGANGLTF. DNA of the CDR3: TGTGCCTGGAGTAGGGTCTCTGGGGCCAACGGCCTGACTTTC.

Comments on this clone: Additional DNA sequences in this sample encode the identical CDR3. This sequence joins TRBV27 and TRBJ1-1, with D possibly matching TRBD1 (6 bases). The CDR3 is made up of 12 amino acids. Deletions cut 4 bases from V and 6 bases from J, with 9 bases between. Germline V gene lookup returns CDR1 MNHEY and CDR2 SMNVEV (reference sequence). CDR3 loop: CASSYTGSEAFF. Written as DNA, the CDR3 is TGTGCCAGCAGTTATACAGGGTCTGAAGCTTTCTTT.

The gene calls are TRBV29-1 and TRBJ2-7; D not resolved. CDR3 length equals 12 residues. Germline assignment: CDR1 SQVTM and CDR2 ANQGSEA. Trimming took off 4 bases at V and 5 bases at J, with 12 bases between the two ends. CDR3 coding DNA: TGCAGCGTTGTCCTACGTAGCCACGAGCAGTACTTC. It is translated as CSVVLRSHEQYF.

J is TRBJ2-1 and V is TRBV30, with no clear D. The CDR3 runs to 13 residues. The ends were cut back, 0 bases at V and 11 bases at J, with 14 bases in the middle. Germline loops: CDR1 GTSNPN, CDR2 SVGIG (reference sequence). The CDR3 sequence is CAWSVNRFPKQFF. In nucleotides, the CDR3 is TGTGCCTGGAGTGTAAATCGGTTTCCCAAGCAGTTCTTC.

The gene calls are TRBV6-6 and TRBJ1-6, with D possibly TRBD1 on 6 matching bases. Trimming cost V 5 bases and J 0 bases, with 11 bases left between them. The length of the CDR3 is 16 residues. The germline gives CDR1 MNHNY, CDR2 SVGAGI (reference sequence). The CDR3 is CASSPQGSSYNSPLHF. CDR3 coding DNA: TGTGCCAGCAGTCCCCAGGGGAGCTCCTATAATTCACCCCTCCACTTT.

The rearrangement uses TRBV10-3 and TRBJ2-1; 12 nucleotides line up with TRBD2. The germline CDR1 and CDR2 sequences are ENHRY and SYGVKD. The CDR3 spans 16 residues. The trim removed 2 bases at V and 7 bases at J, leaving 6 bases unmatched. Here the CDR3 reads CAISELAGGRLNEQFF. CDR3 DNA sequence: TGTGCCATCAGTGAGCTAGCGGGGGGGCGTCTAAATGAGCAGTTCTTC.

This rearrangement joins TRBV6-5 to TRBJ1-2; a possible D gene is TRBD1 (5 bases). Trimming pared 7 bases from V and 4 bases from J, leaving 19 bases between. CDR1 MNHEY and CDR2 SVGAGI come from the germline V gene. This CDR3 contains 15 residues. The CDR3, as DNA: TGTGCCAGCAATAAACCCGTGGGGGACTCCTATGGCTACACCTTC. It codes for CASNKPVGDSYGYTF.

This clone appeared a few times. The chain joins TRBV28 to TRBJ2-7; D possibly corresponds to TRBD1 (5 bases). CDR1 and CDR2 from the germline V gene are MDHEN and SYDVKM. The CDR3 is made up of 13 amino acids. Trimming took 3 bases from V and 5 from J, leaving 11 bases between them. CDR3 bases: TGTGCCAGCAGTTTGAGGACACTCGACGAGCAGTACGTC. Protein: CASSLRTLDEQYV.

V is TRBV11-2 and J is TRBJ1-1; 7 bases are a match to TRBD1. Germline-derived CDR1 and CDR2 are SGHAT and FQNNGV. J gave up 5 bases and V 5 bases, and 5 bases lay outside the gene matches. The CDR3 consists of 13 residues. The CDR3 protein is CASSPDRVTEAFF. The CDR3 nucleotides read TGTGCCAGCAGCCCCGACAGGGTAACTGAAGCTTTCTTT.

The rearrangement uses TRBV7-2 and TRBJ1-3; D gene ambiguous. Germline-derived CDR1 and CDR2 are SGHTA and FQGNSA. CDR3 length: 15 amino acids. V shed 1 base and J shed 0 bases, with 7 bases lying between them. CDR3 nucleotide sequence: TGTGCCAGCAGCTTAGGAACTTACTCTGGAAACACCATATATTTT. Amino acid sequence: CASSLGTYSGNTIYF.

The J gene is TRBJ2-7, the V gene TRBV27; D is possibly TRBD2 (6 bases). Looked up from germline, CDR1 is MNHEY and CDR2 is SMNVEV (reference sequence). This CDR3 contains 17 residues. Trimming removed 5 bases at V and 2 bases at J, with 22 bases between. CDR3 DNA: TGTGCCAGCAGTCTCGCGGGACTCGCGCGAATCCCCTACGAGCAGTACTTC. As protein: CASSLAGLARIPYEQYF.

This clone has more than one count but fewer than ten. The same CDR3 also results from other DNA sequences found in this sample. The chain carries TRBV6-1 and TRBJ2-7; 13 positions match TRBD2. This CDR3 is built from 15 residues. V lost 1 base and J lost 3; bases outside the gene matches: 0. In germline, CDR1 is MNHNS, CDR2 SASEGT. The CDR3 DNA reads TGTGCCAGCAGTGAAGGACTAGCGGGGGGCTACGAGCAGTACGTC. This codes for CASSEGLAGGYEQYV.

The rearrangement uses TRBV7-2 and TRBJ1-1; tentatively, D is TRBD1 (6 bases). Looked up from germline, CDR1 is SGHTA and CDR2 is FQGNSA. The V gene lost 5 bases and the J gene lost 3 bases, with 13 bases spanning the gap. There are 14 residues in the CDR3. CDR3 region: CASSAGVMDTEAFF. The CDR3 DNA follows: TGTGCCAGCAGCGCAGGGGTTATGGACACTGAAGCTTTCTTT.

This clone has just a few counts. V gene TRBV4-1 combines with J gene TRBJ1-2, with D uncertain. V was clipped by 1 base and J by 6 bases, with 6 bases between them. This CDR3 has 12 residues. CDR1 MGHRA and CDR2 YSYEKL come from the germline V gene. The CDR3 region is CASSQGFNGYTF. CDR3 DNA: TGCGCCAGCAGCCAAGGTTTTAATGGCTACACCTTC.

This clone turned up a few times. This chain uses TRBV14 with TRBJ2-2; a weak D match, TRBD1 (7 bases). Trimming cost V 4 bases and J 0 bases, with 15 bases left between them. The germline V gene has CDR1 SGHDN and CDR2 FVKESK. This CDR3 is built from 17 residues. CDR3 bases: TGTGCCAGCAGCCCCCAGGGGGGTTTCGCGAACACCGGGGAGCTGTTTTTT. Encoded protein: CASSPQGGFANTGELFF. The whole variable domain, filled in from reference TRBV14 and TRBJ2-2, reads EAGVTQFPSHSVIEKGQTVTLRCDPISGHDNLYWYRRVMGKEIKFLLHFVKESKQDESGMPNNRFLAERTGGTYSTLKVQPAELEDSGVYFCASSPQGGFANTGELFFGEGSRLTVL.

Note on this clone: The same CDR3 can be traced to other DNA sequences in this sample. The chain recombines TRBV5-1 with TRBJ1-4; D is ambiguous. V lost 0 bases, J lost 0 bases, and 6 bases lay in between. The CDR3 contains 15 residues. The germline V gene has CDR1 SGHRS and CDR2 YFSETQ. This chain's CDR3 is CASSLAGATNEKLFF. The CDR3 nucleotides read TGCGCCAGCAGCTTGGCGGGAGCAACTAATGAAAAACTGTTTTTT.

This clone was counted only a few times. V and J are TRBV6-1 and TRBJ1-2; D remains unclear. The length of the CDR3 is 14 residues. Germline CDR1 and CDR2: MNHNS and SASEGT. V was trimmed by 6 bases and J by 0 bases, leaving 11 bases between them. CDR3 DNA: TGTGCCAGCAGGGCTGGCGGTTCTAACTATGGCTACACCTTC. Translating gives CASRAGGSNYGYTF.

The V call is TRBV5-6, the J call TRBJ1-2, with D perhaps matching TRBD1 (5 bases). Between the trimmed V and J ends, which lost 0 bases and 7 bases, there was a span of 10 bases. Per germline, CDR1 SGHDT and CDR2 YYEEEE. The CDR3 runs 13 residues. The CDR3 DNA reads TGTGCCAGCAGCTTGGAGCAGGGTGGTGGCTACACCTTC. The encoded protein is CASSLEQGGGYTF.

The chain is built from TRBV10-3 and TRBJ2-7; tentative D call: TRBD1 (6 bases). CDR3 size: 12 residues. V lost 8 bases, J lost 3 bases, and 11 bases lay in between. Germline V lookup: CDR1 ENHRY, CDR2 SYGVKD. The chain's CDR3 is CAIRDTLYEQYF. The CDR3 DNA is TGTGCCATCCGGGACACCCTCTACGAGCAGTACTTC.

This clone was detected a few times. The chain combines TRBV13 with TRBJ2-5; a weak D match, TRBD2 (7 bases). Germline CDR1 reads PRHDT; CDR2 reads FYEKMQ (reference sequence). V lost 7 bases and J lost 4, with 19 bases in between. CDR3 length: 15 amino acids. CDR3 DNA: TGTGCCAGCACAACTCGGGGGGCCGGGGGAGAGACCCAGTACTTC. This translates into CASTTRGAGGETQYF.

This chain links TRBV5-1 with TRBJ2-1, with 11 bases that match TRBD2. This CDR3 has 15 residues. V was pared by 2 bases and J by 7 bases, with 5 bases of the junction left unmatched. Germline V gene data show CDR1 as SGHRS and CDR2 as YFSETQ. CDR3 sequence reads: CASSFSGGAGNEQFF. For the CDR3, the DNA is TGCGCCAGCAGCTTTAGCGGGGGGGCCGGGAATGAGCAGTTCTTC.

The CDR3 DNA reads as TGTGCCAGCAGCCATTTCAGTGAAGCTTTCTTT. Translated: CASSHFSEAFF. The chain combines TRBV5-8 with TRBJ1-1; D unclear. Germline V gene sequence: CDR1 SGHTS, CDR2 YDEGEE. The CDR3 is 11 amino acids. Trimming shortened V by 4 bases and J by 7 bases, and 8 bases separated the two germline ends. Full variable domain (outside the CDR3, taken from reference TRBV5-8 and TRBJ1-1): EAGVTQSPTHLIKTRGQQATLRCSPISGHTSVYWYQQALGLGLQFLLWYDEGEERNRGNFPPRFSGRQFPNYSSELNVNALELEDSALYLCASSHFSEAFFGQGTRLTVV.

As concerns this clone: At the DNA level, this CDR3 is encoded by other sequences in the same sample as well. The rearrangement links TRBV6-5 to TRBJ2-2; 11 bases fit TRBD2. Germline CDR1 MNHEY, CDR2 SVGAGI. The CDR3 totals 16 residues. V lost 4 bases and J lost 6; bases outside the gene matches: 7. DNA of the CDR3: TGTGCCAGCAGTTTTCTAGCGGGGGGATTAGCCGGGGAGCTGTTTTTT. Translating it yields CASSFLAGGLAGELFF.

The chain uses TRBV6-1 and TRBJ2-5; possible D gene TRBD2, 6 bases. The V gene's germline CDR1 is MNHNS and CDR2 SASEGT. The CDR3 is 13 residues long. Trimming stripped 10 bases from V and 5 bases from J, with 17 bases between. CDR3 DNA: TGTGCCATTTCCTCAGGGACTTGGGAGACCCAGTACTTC. Residues: CAISSGTWETQYF.